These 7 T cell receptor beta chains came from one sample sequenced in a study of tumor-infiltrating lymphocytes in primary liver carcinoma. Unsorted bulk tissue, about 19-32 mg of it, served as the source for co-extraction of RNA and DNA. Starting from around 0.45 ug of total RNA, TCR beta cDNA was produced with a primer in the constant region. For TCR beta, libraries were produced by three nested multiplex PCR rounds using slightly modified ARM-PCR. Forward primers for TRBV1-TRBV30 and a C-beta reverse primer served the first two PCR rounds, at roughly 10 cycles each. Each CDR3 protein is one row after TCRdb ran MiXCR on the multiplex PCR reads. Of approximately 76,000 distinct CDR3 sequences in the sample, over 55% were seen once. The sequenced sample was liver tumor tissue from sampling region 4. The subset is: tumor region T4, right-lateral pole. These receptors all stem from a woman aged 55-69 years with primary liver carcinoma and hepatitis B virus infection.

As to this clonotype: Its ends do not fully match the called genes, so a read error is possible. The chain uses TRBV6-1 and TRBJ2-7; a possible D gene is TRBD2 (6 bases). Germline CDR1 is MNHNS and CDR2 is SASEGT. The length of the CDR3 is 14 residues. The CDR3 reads CASNGQRANYEQCF. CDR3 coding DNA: TGTGCCAGCAACGGCCAGCGGGCGAATTACGAGCAGTGCTTC.

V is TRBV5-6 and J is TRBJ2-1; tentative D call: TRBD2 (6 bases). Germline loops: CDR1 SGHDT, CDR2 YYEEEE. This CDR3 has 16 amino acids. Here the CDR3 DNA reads TGTGCAGCAGCCCCCGGAGGGGCATCTGTTCTCGATGAGCAGTTCTTC. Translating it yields CAAAPGGASVLDEQFF.

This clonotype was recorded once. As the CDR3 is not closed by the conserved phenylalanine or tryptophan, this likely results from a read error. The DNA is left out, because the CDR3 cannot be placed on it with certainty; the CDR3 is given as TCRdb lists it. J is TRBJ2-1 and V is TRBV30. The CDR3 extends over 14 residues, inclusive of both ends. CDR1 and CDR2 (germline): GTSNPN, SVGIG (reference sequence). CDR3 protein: CAWSVLADYNELFL.

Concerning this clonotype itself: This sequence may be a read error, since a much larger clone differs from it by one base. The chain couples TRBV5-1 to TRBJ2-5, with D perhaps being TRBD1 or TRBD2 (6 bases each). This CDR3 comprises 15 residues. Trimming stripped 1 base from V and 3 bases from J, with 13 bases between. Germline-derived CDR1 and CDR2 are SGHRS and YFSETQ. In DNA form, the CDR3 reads TGCGCCAGCAGCTTGTCGGGGGCTGGGGAAGAGACCCAGTACTTC. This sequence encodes CASSLSGAGEETQYF.

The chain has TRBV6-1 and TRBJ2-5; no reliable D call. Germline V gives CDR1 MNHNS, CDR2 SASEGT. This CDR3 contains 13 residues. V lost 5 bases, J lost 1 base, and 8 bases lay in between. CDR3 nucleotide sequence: TGTGCCAGCAGTTATGATTCCCAAGAGACCCAGTACTTC. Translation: CASSYDSQETQYF.

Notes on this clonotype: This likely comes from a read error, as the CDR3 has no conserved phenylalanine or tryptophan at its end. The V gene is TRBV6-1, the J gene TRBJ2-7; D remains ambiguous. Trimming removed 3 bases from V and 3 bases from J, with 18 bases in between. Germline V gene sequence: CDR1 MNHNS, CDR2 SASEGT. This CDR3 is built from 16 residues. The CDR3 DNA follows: TGTGCCAGCAGTGAGGCTAGTATCCCTCCCATCTACGAGCAGTACATT. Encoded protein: CASSEASIPPIYEQYI.

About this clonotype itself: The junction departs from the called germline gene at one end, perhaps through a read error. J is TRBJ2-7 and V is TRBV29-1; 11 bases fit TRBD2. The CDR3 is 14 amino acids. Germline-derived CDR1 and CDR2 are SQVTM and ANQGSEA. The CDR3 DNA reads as TGCAGCATTGATTTAGCGGGAGGGCCGAAAGAGCAGCACTTC. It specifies CSIDLAGGPKEQHF.